This entry features one TCR beta chain sequence. The antigen it binds to is not known. Base qualities are not recorded, but no much larger clone differs from it by a single base. TCR cDNA was synthesized by 5'RACE template switching, which introduced a universal primer site and unique molecular identifiers. cDNA synthesis was primed from both the TCR alpha and TCR beta constant segments. Two PCR steps were used to amplify libraries, with sample barcodes and sequencing adapters being added in the second step. Libraries were sequenced on Illumina HiSeq 2500 (2x100 bp) or NovaSeq (2x150 bp). From the authors' description of their analysis: Demultiplexing of reads and collapsing into UMI consensus sequences were performed with MIGEC, and V(D)J alignment was carried out with MiXCR. Using edgeR on replicate PBMC samples, clonotypes were called vaccine-responding if FDR was below 0.01 and the log2 fold change was above 5 up to day 15. Each bulk clonotype received a CD4 or CD8 identity based on whether the sequenced CD4 or CD8 repertoire contained that clonotype at higher abundance. TCRdb's own reprocessing of the public reads used fastp at Q25 and MiXCR and kept productive beta chains. Entries are consolidated by CDR3 protein sequence, retaining the most common genes and DNA. The V and J calls follow TCRdb's processing rather than the paper's. A total of roughly 74,000 distinct CDR3 sequences appear in this sample, roughly 6.9% of them only once. Of the sample, roughly 33% falls within the top ten clones.

This sample stems from a study of T cells after yellow fever vaccination (dated by TCRdb to between 2018 and 2020). For the study in its entirety: The SMART-Seq v4 Ultra Low Input RNA kit was used to prepare libraries from fractions with low cell numbers. To follow T-cell clones before and after both primary and booster YFV17D yellow fever vaccination, bulk TCR alpha and beta repertoires underwent longitudinal sequencing. The cohort comprised two healthy male donors, one aged 18 to 29 and one aged 30 to 40 years. Blood was drawn at multiple timepoints before and after primary and secondary immunization, with bulk PBMC replicates and cell subsets isolated. Overall results and qualifications from the work: A small share of clonotypes occurred in both CD4 and CD8 compartments, likely arising from convergent recombination. Only a couple of donors were included in the study, so the extent to which the findings can be generalized is limited. FACS-sorted repertoires could contain abundant contaminating clonotypes from the bulk population, so computational filtering was required. The secondary T-cell response was weaker than the primary response but faster, peaking on day 5 instead of day 15. Most clones expanded after primary vaccination (approximately 97% of CD4 and roughly 90% of CD8) were re-detected after the booster, suggesting that broad memory maintenance occurred.

What this sample's treatment or condition label stands for: live attenuated yellow fever vaccine strain. A standard Ficoll-Paque protocol was used to isolate PBMCs from peripheral blood. CD4 and CD8 T-cell fractions were isolated with Dynabeads CD4 and CD8 positive selection kits. TriZol was used to extract RNA from bulk PBMCs, from CD4 and CD8 fractions, and from dextramer-positive and dextramer-negative fractions. V is pared back by 0 bases and J by 4 bases, with 10 bases lying between the germline termini. The CDR3 runs 14 residues from the cysteine to the phenylalanine. Solely the CDR3 DNA is kept, with 42 bases framed from the first base. Reading the germline V gene (reference sequence) gives CDR1 SGHKS and CDR2 YYEKEE.

The sequence joins TRBV5-5 to TRBJ1-2; TRBD1 is a possible D gene, resting on 6 matching bases. This TCR was recovered from a man aged 18 to 35 who received the YFV17D yellow fever vaccine. This specimen consisted of CD8+ T cells sorted from PBMCs, obtained 4 to 6 days after the first yellow fever vaccination. CDR3 region: CASSLAGRGYGYTF. DNA sequence: TGTGCCAGCAGCTTGGCGGGCAGGGGCTATGGCTACACCTTC. The CDR3 plus the reference TRBV5-5 and TRBJ1-2 genes for the other parts give the full variable domain: DAGVTQSPTHLIKTRGQQVTLRCSPISGHKSVSWYQQVLGQGPQFIFQYYEKEERGRGNFPDRFSARQFPNYSSELNVNALLLGDSALYLCASSLAGRGYGYTFGSGTRLTVV.